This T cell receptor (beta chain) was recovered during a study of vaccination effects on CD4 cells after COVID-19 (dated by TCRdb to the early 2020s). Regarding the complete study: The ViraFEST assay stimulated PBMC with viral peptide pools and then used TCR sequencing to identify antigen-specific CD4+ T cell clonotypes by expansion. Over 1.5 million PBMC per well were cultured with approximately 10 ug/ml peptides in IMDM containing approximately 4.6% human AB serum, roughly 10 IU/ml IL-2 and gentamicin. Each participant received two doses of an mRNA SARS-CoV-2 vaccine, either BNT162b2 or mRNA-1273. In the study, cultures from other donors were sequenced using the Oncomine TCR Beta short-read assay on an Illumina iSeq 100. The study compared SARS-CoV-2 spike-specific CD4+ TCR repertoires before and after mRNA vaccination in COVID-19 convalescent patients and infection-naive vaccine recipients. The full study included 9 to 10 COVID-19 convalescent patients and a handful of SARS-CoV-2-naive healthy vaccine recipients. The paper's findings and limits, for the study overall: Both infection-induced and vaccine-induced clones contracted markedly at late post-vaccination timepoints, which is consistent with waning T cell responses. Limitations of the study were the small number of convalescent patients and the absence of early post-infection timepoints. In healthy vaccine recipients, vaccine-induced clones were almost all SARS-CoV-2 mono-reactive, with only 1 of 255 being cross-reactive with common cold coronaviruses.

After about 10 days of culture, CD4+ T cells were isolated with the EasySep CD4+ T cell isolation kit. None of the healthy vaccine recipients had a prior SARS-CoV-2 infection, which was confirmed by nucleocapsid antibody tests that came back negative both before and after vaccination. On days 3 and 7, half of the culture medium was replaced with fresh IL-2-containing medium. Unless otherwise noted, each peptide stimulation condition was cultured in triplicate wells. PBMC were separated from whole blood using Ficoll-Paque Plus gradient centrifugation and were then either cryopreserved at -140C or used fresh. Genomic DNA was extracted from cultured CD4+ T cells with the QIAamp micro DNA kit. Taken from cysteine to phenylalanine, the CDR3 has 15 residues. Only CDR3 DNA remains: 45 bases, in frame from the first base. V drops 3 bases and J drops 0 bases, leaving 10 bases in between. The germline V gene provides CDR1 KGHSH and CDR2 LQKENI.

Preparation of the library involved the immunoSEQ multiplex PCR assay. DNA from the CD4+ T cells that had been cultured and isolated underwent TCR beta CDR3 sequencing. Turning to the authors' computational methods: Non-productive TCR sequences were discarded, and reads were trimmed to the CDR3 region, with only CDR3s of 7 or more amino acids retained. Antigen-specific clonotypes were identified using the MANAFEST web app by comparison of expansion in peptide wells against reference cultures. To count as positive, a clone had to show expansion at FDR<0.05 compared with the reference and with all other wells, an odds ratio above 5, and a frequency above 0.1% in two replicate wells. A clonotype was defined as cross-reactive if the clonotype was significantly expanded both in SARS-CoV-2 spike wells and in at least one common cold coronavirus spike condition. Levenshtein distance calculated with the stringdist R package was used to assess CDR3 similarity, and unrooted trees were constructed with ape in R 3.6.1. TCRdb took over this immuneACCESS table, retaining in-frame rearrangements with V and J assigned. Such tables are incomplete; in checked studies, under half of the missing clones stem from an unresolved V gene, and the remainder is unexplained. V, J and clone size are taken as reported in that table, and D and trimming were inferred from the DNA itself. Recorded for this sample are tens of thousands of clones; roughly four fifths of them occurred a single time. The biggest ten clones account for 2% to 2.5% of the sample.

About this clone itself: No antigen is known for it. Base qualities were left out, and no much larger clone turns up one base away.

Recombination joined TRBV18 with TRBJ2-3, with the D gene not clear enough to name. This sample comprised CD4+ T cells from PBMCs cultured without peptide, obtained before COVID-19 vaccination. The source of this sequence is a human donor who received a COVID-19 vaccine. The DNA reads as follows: TGTGCCAGCTCACCGGCTGCGGCTAGCACAGATACGCAGTATTTT. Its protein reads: CASSPAAASTDTQYF.